The rows below give T cell receptor beta chains drawn from one sample of a study of radiotherapy plus CTLA-4 blockade in lung cancer. Profiling relied on immunoSEQ multiplex PCR, and the TCRdb table lists in-frame clones only, not all of them. The sample records more than 50,000 clones, 60% to 80% being singletons. The starting material was peripheral blood, obtained from a patient treated with radiotherapy plus ipilimumab. These receptors all stem from a human donor with non-small cell lung cancer who had a complete response to radiotherapy plus ipilimumab. Both conserved end residues are part of each CDR3. A D gene is named only where the DNA matches it firmly. Where a row states a size, it is once, few, many or the class of an expanded clone; other rows omit it.

abundance: once
v_gene: TRBV27
j_gene: TRBJ2-1
d_gene: TRBD1
CDR3aa: CASSSRQGKFF
CDR3nt: TGTGCCAGCAGTTCTCGACAGGGGAAGTTCTTC

abundance: .
v_gene: TRBV25-1
j_gene: TRBJ2-2
d_gene: TRBD1
CDR3aa: CASSGAVRGYTGELFF
CDR3nt: TGTGCCAGCAGTGGAGCAGTCAGGGGGTACACCGGGGAGCTGTTTTTT

abundance: .
v_gene: TRBV10-3
j_gene: TRBJ1-1
d_gene: TRBD1
CDR3aa: CAISVGTANTEAFF
CDR3nt: TGTGCCATCAGCGTGGGGACAGCGAACACTGAAGCTTTCTTT

abundance: .
v_gene: TRBV10-1
j_gene: TRBJ1-6
d_gene: TRBD1
CDR3aa: CASIKKDRNSPLHF
CDR3nt: TGCGCCAGTATTAAGAAGGACAGGAATTCACCCCTCCACTTT

abundance: few
v_gene: TRBV15
j_gene: TRBJ2-3
d_gene: .
CDR3aa: CATAAADTQYF
CDR3nt: TGTGCCACCGCCGCGGCAGATACGCAGTATTTT

abundance: .
v_gene: TRBV9
j_gene: TRBJ2-2
d_gene: .
CDR3aa: CASSASFEGELFF
CDR3nt: TGTGCCAGCAGCGCCTCATTCGAGGGGGAGCTGTTTTTT

abundance: .
v_gene: TRBV28
j_gene: TRBJ1-2
d_gene: TRBD1
CDR3aa: CASSLTGGFYGYTF
CDR3nt: TGTGCCAGCAGTTTAACAGGGGGTTTCTATGGCTACACCTTC

abundance: .
v_gene: TRBV11-2
j_gene: TRBJ2-1
d_gene: .
CDR3aa: CASSLVGSVSSYNEQFF
CDR3nt: TGTGCCAGCAGCTTAGTGGGGAGTGTTAGCTCCTACAATGAGCAGTTCTTC

abundance: few
v_gene: TRBV19
j_gene: TRBJ2-1
d_gene: .
CDR3aa: CASSISGGDEQFF
CDR3nt: TGTGCCAGTAGTATTTCCGGGGGAGATGAGCAGTTCTTC

abundance: .
v_gene: TRBV15
j_gene: TRBJ2-7
d_gene: .
CDR3aa: CATSRDPGVGYEQYF
CDR3nt: TGTGCCACCAGCAGAGATCCAGGCGTGGGCTACGAGCAGTACTTC

abundance: .
v_gene: TRBV7-6
j_gene: TRBJ2-1
d_gene: .
CDR3aa: CASSARKWGTPDPATEQFF
CDR3nt: TGTGCCAGCAGCGCACGAAAATGGGGGACTCCCGACCCAGCGACGGAGCAGTTCTTC

abundance: few
v_gene: TRBV10-3
j_gene: TRBJ1-1
d_gene: .
CDR3aa: CAISEGGQAFF
CDR3nt: TGTGCCATCAGTGAAGGAGGGCAAGCTTTCTTT

abundance: few
v_gene: TRBV19
j_gene: TRBJ1-4
d_gene: .
CDR3aa: CASTNQGESEKLFF
CDR3nt: TGTGCCAGTACCAACCAGGGCGAGAGTGAAAAACTGTTTTTT

abundance: .
v_gene: TRBV28
j_gene: TRBJ2-3
d_gene: .
CDR3aa: CASTFQLAVTDTQYF
CDR3nt: TGTGCCAGCACCTTCCAGCTAGCCGTCACAGATACGCAGTATTTT

abundance: .
v_gene: TRBV9
j_gene: TRBJ2-3
d_gene: TRBD2
CDR3aa: CASSFDTSGATDTQYF
CDR3nt: TGTGCCAGCAGCTTCGATACTAGCGGGGCCACAGATACGCAGTATTTT

abundance: .
v_gene: TRBV18
j_gene: TRBJ2-1
d_gene: .
CDR3aa: CASSPTQQARIEQFF
CDR3nt: TGTGCCAGCTCACCCACGCAACAGGCGCGTATTGAGCAGTTCTTC

abundance: .
v_gene: TRBV6-5
j_gene: TRBJ1-1
d_gene: .
CDR3aa: CASSSPRENTEAFF
CDR3nt: TGTGCCAGCAGTTCCCCACGGGAGAACACTGAAGCTTTCTTT